This TCR beta chain was sequenced for a study of long-term antiretroviral therapy in people with HIV. The overall study: There is a gap of about a decade between the earliest samples and the later 2015 immediate-ART recommendation.

Clinicians in the United States treated all participants with HIV. Study-level points and caveats: Regardless of time point, clones expanded before ART dominated the repertoire. Absence of data on ART adherence, viral resistance or therapy changes was noted.

The germline V gene encodes CDR1 SGHTA and CDR2 FQGNSA. The CDR3 is made up of 13 amino acids. Trimming pared 3 bases from V and 8 bases from J, leaving 13 bases between. The authors ran the immunoSEQ assay, v3.0, at survey level. Data came from immunoSEQ multiplex PCR; TCRdb stores just in-frame clones and leaves some out. The sample carries about 14,000 clones, around four fifths recorded once. Only one count was recorded for this clone. Its antigen is as yet unknown. Source: unsorted PBMCs, taken 1.8 years before starting antiretroviral therapy. The sequence was collected from a woman aged 40 to 50 with HIV. This chain connects TRBV7-2 to TRBJ1-2, with TRBD1 as a possible D gene (6 bases). CDR3 nucleotide sequence: TGTGCCAGCAGCTTCAGGGGACTTGGGGGCTACACCTTC. Translating gives CASSFRGLGGYTF.